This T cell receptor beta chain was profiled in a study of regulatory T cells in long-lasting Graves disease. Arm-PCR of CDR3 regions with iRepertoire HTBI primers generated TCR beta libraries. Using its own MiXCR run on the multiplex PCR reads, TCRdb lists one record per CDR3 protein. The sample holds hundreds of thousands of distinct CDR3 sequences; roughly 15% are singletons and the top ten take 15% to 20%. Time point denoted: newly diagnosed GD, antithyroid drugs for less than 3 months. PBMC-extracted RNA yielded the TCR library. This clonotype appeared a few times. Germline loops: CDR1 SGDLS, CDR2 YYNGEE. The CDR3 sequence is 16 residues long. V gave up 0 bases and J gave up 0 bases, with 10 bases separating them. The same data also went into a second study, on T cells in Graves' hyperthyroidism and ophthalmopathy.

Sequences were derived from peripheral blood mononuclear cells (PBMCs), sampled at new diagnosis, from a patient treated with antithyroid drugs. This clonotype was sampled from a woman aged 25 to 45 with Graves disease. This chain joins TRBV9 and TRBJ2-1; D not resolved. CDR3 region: CASSVASVSSYNEQFF. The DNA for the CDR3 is TGTGCCAGCAGCGTAGCATCGGTAAGCTCCTACAATGAGCAGTTCTTC.